This T cell receptor (beta chain) was sequenced for a study of CD4 T cells in relation to SARS-CoV-2 and coronaviruses. A remark on this clone: No antigen is known for it.

Before the COVID-19 pandemic, during about 2011-2019, CD4+ T cells were taken from unexposed donors. CD4+ T cells were isolated from the cells after more than 8 days of culture. Using immunoSEQ multiplex PCR, the repertoire was profiled, and TCRdb retains in-frame clones only, with some absent. Among under 20,000 clones listed, about 80% were seen once. J was trimmed by 4 bases and V by 2 bases; bases with no gene match: 9. Germline V gene sequence: CDR1 MDHEN, CDR2 SYDVKM. The CDR3 runs to 16 residues. The V gene is TRBV28, the J gene TRBJ2-5; 8 positions agree with TRBD1. Sequenced: CD4+ T cells from PBMCs, cultured in vitro. The source is a human donor in good health. CDR3 sequence (DNA): TGTGCCAGCAGTTTAAATGGATATGACAGGGGAGAGACCCAGTACTTC. It is translated as CASSLNGYDRGETQYF.